These 10 T cell receptor beta chains share one sample of origin, sequenced in a study of cytomegalovirus exposure and HLA in healthy donors. PCR primers comprised 60 Vbeta and 13 Jbeta primers. Assay: immunoSEQ multiplex PCR; the TCRdb copy retains only in-frame clones and omits some. The table records 100,000 to 120,000 clones, around 80% of them present only once. Sequencing was done on a sample of PBMCs. The receptors stem from a woman in her sixties in good health and CMV-seropositive.

V usage is TRBV10-3 and J usage is TRBJ1-4, with 8 bases matching TRBD1. This CDR3 is built from 16 residues. The germline CDR1 and CDR2 sequences are ENHRY and SYGVKD. Losses at the gene ends were 4 bases for V and 7 bases for J; bases not matched to a gene: 11. The DNA for the CDR3 is TGTGCCATCAGTGCTGGACAGGGCCGTTTGGGTGAAAAACTGTTTTTT. Translated, it gives CAISAGQGRLGEKLFF.

The chain links TRBV9 to TRBJ2-3; TRBD2 matches 9 bases. V was clipped by 2 bases and J by 5 bases; unmatched bases: 9. The CDR3 contains 16 residues. The germline gives CDR1 SGDLS, CDR2 YYNGEE. The CDR3 region is CASSVSGSEGRDTQYF. CDR3 nucleotide sequence: TGTGCCAGCAGCGTTAGCGGGAGCGAGGGGAGAGATACGCAGTATTTT.

The V gene is TRBV4-2, the J gene TRBJ1-2, with TRBD1 identical over 9 bases. V was clipped by 0 bases and J by 8 bases; unmatched bases: 10. The CDR3 consists of 16 residues. Germline lookup yields CDR1 LGHNA and CDR2 YNFKEQ. For the CDR3, the DNA is TGTGCCAGCAGCCAAGATGGCTGGGGACAGGGCCGGGGCTACACCTTC. This translates into CASSQDGWGQGRGYTF.

This chain uses TRBV28 with TRBJ1-2; 11 bases align to TRBD1. The germline V gene has CDR1 MDHEN and CDR2 SYDVKM. V lost 4 bases, J lost 6 bases, and 4 bases stayed unmatched. CDR3 length equals 14 residues. The CDR3 region is CASSSGTGGHGYTF. CDR3 DNA sequence: TGTGCCAGCAGTTCCGGGACAGGGGGTCATGGCTACACCTTC.

The CDR3 DNA is TGTGCCAGCTCCCTCCGTTTGGCGGGAGCGACCAATGAGCAGTTCTTC. Its translation is CASSLRLAGATNEQFF. This sequence joins TRBV18 and TRBJ2-1, with 7 bases lining up with TRBD2. J was trimmed by 6 bases and V by 6 bases; bases with no gene match: 14. This CDR3 comprises 16 residues. Germline V gene lookup returns CDR1 KGHSH and CDR2 LQKENI.

The chain joins TRBV11-3 to TRBJ1-1; no clear D gene. The CDR3 runs to 14 residues. Germline loops: CDR1 SGHNT, CDR2 YENEEA. Deletions cut 1 base from V and 1 base from J, with 7 bases between. The CDR3 sequence is CASSLGAGNTEAFF. In nucleotides, the CDR3 is TGTGCCAGCAGCTTAGGGGCAGGGAACACTGAAGCTTTCTTT.

The chain uses TRBV4-1 and TRBJ2-5, with TRBD2 matching over 8 bases. J lost 5 bases, V lost 4 bases, and 9 bases had no gene match. The CDR3 consists of 15 residues. CDR1 and CDR2 from the germline V gene are MGHRA and YSYEKL. CDR3 loop: CASSPLGLAGETQYF. In DNA, the CDR3 is TGCGCCAGCAGCCCTCTCGGACTAGCAGGGGAGACCCAGTACTTC.

The chain carries TRBV5-1 and TRBJ2-1; D is ambiguous. The V end lost 3 bases, the J end lost 3 bases, and 10 bases lay between the germline ends. CDR1 and CDR2 from the germline V gene are SGHRS and YFSETQ. The CDR3 totals 14 residues. The CDR3 nucleotides read TGCGCCAGCAGCTCTAGAGGAAACTACAATGAGCAGTTCTTC. The encoded protein is CASSSRGNYNEQFF.

The rearrangement links TRBV6-5 to TRBJ1-1, with 10 nucleotides matching TRBD1. The CDR3 contains 14 residues. V shed 2 bases and J 8 bases; nucleotides not matched to a gene: 5. Germline V gene lookup returns CDR1 MNHEY and CDR2 SVGAGI. The CDR3 spells CASSYGDRGAEAFF. As DNA, the CDR3 is TGTGCCAGCAGTTACGGGGACAGGGGAGCCGAAGCTTTCTTT.

The chain has TRBV12-1 and TRBJ2-1; the table's D call, TRBD2, has no DNA check behind it. TRBV12-1 is an annotated pseudogene. The CDR3 runs to 17 residues. The DNA of the CDR3 is TGTGCCAGCAGCCACCCCCCACTAGTCCCCGAATGGGATGAGCAGTTCTTC. This codes for CASSHPPLVPEWDEQFF.